This T cell receptor (beta chain) was identified in a study of cytomegalovirus exposure and HLA in healthy donors. The study ran its PCR with 60 Vbeta and 13 Jbeta primers. The repertoire was sequenced with immunoSEQ multiplex PCR; TCRdb's copy has only in-frame clones and lacks some. This table holds around 130,000 clones, roughly 80% found once. The length of the CDR3 is 19 residues. Germline assignment: CDR1 SGHAT and CDR2 FQNNGV. The V end was cut by 6 bases, the J end by 5 bases, with 28 bases between. A word on this clone: Antigen unknown.

Overall study findings and caveats: A later analysis linked a missense variant in DCLRE1C to the trimming of TCR beta V and J genes.

V gene TRBV11-2 combines with J gene TRBJ1-4; a weak D match, TRBD1 (6 bases). The TCR originated in a girl under 10 years old in good health and CMV-seronegative. The sample consisted of PBMCs. CDR3 coding DNA: TGTGCCAGCAGACCAGGGGAACGAGCGTTCCCAATGCCCAATGAAAAACTGTTTTTT. This encodes CASRPGERAFPMPNEKLFF.